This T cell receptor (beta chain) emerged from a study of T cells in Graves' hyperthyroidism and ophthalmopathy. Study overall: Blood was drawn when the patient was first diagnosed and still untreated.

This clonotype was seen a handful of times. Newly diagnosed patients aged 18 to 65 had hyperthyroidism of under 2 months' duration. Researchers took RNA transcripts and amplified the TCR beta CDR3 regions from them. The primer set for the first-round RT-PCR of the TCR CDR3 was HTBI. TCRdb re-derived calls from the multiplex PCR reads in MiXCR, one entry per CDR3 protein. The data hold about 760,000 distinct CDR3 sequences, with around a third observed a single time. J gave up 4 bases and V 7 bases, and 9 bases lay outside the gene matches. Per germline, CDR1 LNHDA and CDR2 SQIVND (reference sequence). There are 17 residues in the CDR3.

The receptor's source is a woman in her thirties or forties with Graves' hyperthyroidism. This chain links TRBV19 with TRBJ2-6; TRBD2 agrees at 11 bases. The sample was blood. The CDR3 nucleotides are TGTGCCAGTATTACTAGCGGGGGTCTACTGGGGGCCAACGTCCTGACTTTC. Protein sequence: CASITSGGLLGANVLTF.